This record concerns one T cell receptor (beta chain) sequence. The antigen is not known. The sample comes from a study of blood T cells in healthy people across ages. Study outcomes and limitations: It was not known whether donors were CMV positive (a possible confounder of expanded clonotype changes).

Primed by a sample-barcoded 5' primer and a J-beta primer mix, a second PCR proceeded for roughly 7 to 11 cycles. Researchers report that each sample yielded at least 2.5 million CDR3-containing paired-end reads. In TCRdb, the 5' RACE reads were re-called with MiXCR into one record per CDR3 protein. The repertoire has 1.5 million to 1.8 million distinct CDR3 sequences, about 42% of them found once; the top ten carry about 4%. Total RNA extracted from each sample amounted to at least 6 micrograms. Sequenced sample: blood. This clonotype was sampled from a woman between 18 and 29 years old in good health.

The CDR3: CASSLEVAGATYNEQFF. The CDR3 DNA is TGTGCCAGCAGTTTGGAAGTTGCAGGGGCGACCTACAATGAGCAGTTCTTC. The V gene is TRBV12-3 or TRBV12-4, the J gene TRBJ2-1; D may be TRBD1 (6 bases). CDR3 length: 17 residues. The germline V and J ends were trimmed by 3 bases and 2 bases, with 17 bases remaining between them.